Here is one T cell receptor (beta chain) with its context. The sample originates from a study of blood T cell repertoires in COVID-19. Whole-study context: Sources were T cells, B-cell-depleted T cells, or PBMCs; the material itself was cDNA or gDNA.

Some clones are missing from TCRdb's copy, which holds only in-frame ones; the method was immunoSEQ multiplex PCR. The sample yields about 36,000 clones, less than 90% seen once. The length of the CDR3 is 16 residues. V lost 1 base and J lost 6, with 18 bases in between. From germline, CDR1 is LGHNA and CDR2 YNFKEQ. The sequenced material came from peripheral blood. V and J are TRBV4-2 and TRBJ1-2; D uncertain. The origin of this receptor is an older man with acute or convalescent COVID-19. DNA for the CDR3: TGTGCCAGCAGCCAAGTAGGCCCCCGGGAGGAAGATGGCTACACCTTC. It specifies CASSQVGPREEDGYTF.